This note documents a single TCR beta chain sequence. The sample is drawn from a study of blood T cell repertoires in COVID-19. Between the trimmed V and J ends, which lost 2 bases and 10 bases, there was a span of 15 bases. The CDR3 covers 14 residues. Germline-derived CDR1 and CDR2 are SGHRS and YFSETQ. Clones were read by immunoSEQ multiplex PCR, and TCRdb kept only the in-frame ones, dropping some. The sample shows some 120,000 clones, around 83% of them seen only once. This clonotype was obtained from a woman between 50 and 59 years old with acute or convalescent COVID-19. The source material was peripheral blood. This chain uses TRBV5-1 with TRBJ1-4; D may be TRBD1 (6 bases). CDR3: CASSLDGLGGKLFF. The CDR3 DNA reads TGCGCCAGCAGCTTAGACGGTCTAGGGGGAAAACTGTTTTTT. Full variable domain (rest looked up from reference TRBV5-1 and TRBJ1-4): KAGVTQTPRYLIKTRGQQVTLSCSPISGHRSVSWYQQTPGQGLQFLFEYFSETQRNKGNFPGRFSGRQFSNSRSEMNVSTLELGDSALYLCASSLDGLGGKLFFGSGTQLSVL.